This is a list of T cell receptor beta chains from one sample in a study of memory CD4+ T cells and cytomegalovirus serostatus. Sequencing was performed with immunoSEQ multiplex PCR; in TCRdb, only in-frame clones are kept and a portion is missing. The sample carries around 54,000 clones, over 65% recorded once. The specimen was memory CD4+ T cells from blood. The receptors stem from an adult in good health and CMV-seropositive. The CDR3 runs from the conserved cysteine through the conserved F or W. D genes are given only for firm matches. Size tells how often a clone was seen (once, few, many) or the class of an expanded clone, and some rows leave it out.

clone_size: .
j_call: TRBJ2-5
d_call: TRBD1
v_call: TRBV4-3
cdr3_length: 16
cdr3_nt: TGCGCCAGCAGCCAAGATCTCCAGGGGGTACGGGAGACCCAGTACTTC
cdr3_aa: CASSQDLQGVRETQYF

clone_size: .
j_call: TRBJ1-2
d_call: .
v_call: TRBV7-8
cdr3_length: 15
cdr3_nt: TGTGCCAGCAGCTTAGCGCGCAGCCCCGCGTCGGGCTACACCTTC
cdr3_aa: CASSLARSPASGYTF

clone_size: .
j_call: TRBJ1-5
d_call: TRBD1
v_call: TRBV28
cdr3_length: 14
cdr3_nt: TGTGCCAGCAGCTCGGGACAGGGGAATCAGCCCCAGCATTTT
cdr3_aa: CASSSGQGNQPQHF

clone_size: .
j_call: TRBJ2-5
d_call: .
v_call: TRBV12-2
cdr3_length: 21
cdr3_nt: TGTGCAAGTCGACAAGAGACCTACCATCTTGGGACTAGCGGGAGTAGATGGGAGCAGTACTTC
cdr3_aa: CASRQETYHLGTSGSRWEQYF

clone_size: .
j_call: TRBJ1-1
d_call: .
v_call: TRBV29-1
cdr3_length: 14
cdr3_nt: TGCAGCGTTGTGGGAGGGTTCGGGTACACTGAAGCTTTCTTT
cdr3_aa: CSVVGGFGYTEAFF

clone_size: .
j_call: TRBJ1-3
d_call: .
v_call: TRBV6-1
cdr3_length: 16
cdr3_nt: TGTGCCAGCAGTGCACCAGCGGGGGCCTATAGAAACACCATATATTTT
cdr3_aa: CASSAPAGAYRNTIYF

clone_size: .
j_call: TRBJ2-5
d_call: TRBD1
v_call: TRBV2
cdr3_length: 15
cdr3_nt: TGTGCCAGCAGTGATTTACAGGGGGCGTTAGGGACCCAGTACTTC
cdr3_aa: CASSDLQGALGTQYF

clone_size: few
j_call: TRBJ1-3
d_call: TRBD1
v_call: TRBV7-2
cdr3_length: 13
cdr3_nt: TGTGCCAGCAGCCCAGGGGGTGGAAACACCATATATTTT
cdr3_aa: CASSPGGGNTIYF

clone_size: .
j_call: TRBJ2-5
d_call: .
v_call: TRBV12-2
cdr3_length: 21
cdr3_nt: TGTGCAAGTCGCCCAAAACGGGTGGGCCCGATCTCCCCCTTACTCCAAGAGACCCAGTACTTC
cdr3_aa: CASRPKRVGPISPLLQETQYF

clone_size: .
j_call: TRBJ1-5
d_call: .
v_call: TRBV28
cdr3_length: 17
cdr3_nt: TGTGCCAGCAGTTTTCAGGGGACCCTCACAATCAATCAGCCCCAGCATTTT
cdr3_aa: CASSFQGTLTINQPQHF

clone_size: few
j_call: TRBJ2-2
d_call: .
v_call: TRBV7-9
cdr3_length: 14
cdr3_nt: TGTGCCAGCAGCTCAAACCTCGTGGCCGGGGAGCTGTTTTTT
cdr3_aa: CASSSNLVAGELFF

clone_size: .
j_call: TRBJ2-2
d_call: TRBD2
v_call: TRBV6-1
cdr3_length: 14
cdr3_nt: TGTGCCAGTGAAGCGGGATGGAACACCGGGGAGCTGTTTTTT
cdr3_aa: CASEAGWNTGELFF

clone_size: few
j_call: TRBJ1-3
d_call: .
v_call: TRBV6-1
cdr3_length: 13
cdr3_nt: TGTGCCAGCAGTACGCTCACAGGGAACACCATATATTTT
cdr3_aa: CASSTLTGNTIYF

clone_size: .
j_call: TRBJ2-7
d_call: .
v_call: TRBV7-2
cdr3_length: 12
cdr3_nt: TGTGCCAGCAACGACCCATGGGGCGAGCAGTACTTC
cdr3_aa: CASNDPWGEQYF

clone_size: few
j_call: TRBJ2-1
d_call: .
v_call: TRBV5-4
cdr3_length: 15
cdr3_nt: TGTGCCAGCAGCTTGGTGGGTGTTCTAGGGGGAGGCGAGTTCTTC
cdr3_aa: CASSLVGVLGGGEFF

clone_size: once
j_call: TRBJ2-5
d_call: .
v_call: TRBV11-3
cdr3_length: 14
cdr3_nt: TGTGCCAGCAGTAACCTGGATAACCAAGAGACCCAGTACTTC
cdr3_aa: CASSNLDNQETQYF

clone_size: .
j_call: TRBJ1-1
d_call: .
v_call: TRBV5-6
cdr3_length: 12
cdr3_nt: TGTGCCAGCAGCTTGGGGAGGGGCGCAGCTTTCTTT
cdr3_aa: CASSLGRGAAFF

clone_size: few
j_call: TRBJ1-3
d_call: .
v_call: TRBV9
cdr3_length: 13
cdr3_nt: TGTGCCAGCAGCTACAGGGACGGGAACACCATATATTTT
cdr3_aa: CASSYRDGNTIYF

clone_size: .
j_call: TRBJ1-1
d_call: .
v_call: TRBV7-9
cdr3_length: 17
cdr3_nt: TGTGCCAGCAGCTTAGCCGGGACCGAAACCAGGGGTACTGAAGCTTTCTTT
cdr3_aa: CASSLAGTETRGTEAFF

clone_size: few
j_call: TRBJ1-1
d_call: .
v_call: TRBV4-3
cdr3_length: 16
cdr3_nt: TGCGCCAGCAGCCAAGACGGCTCAAGCTTGAACACTGAAGCTTTCTTT
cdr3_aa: CASSQDGSSLNTEAFF

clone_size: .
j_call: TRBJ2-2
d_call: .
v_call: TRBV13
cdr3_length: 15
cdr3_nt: TGTGCCAGCAGCTCTCAGGGTCCAGGCACCGGGGAGCTGTTTTTT
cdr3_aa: CASSSQGPGTGELFF

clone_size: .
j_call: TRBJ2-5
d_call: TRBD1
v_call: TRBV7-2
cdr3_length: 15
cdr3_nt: TGTGCCAGCAGCCGTGGACAGGGTTCACAAGAGACCCAGTACTTC
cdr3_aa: CASSRGQGSQETQYF

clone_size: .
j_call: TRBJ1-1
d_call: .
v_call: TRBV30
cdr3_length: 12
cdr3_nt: TGTGCCTGGAAAACAGGTCACCCGGAGGCTTTCTTT
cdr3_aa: CAWKTGHPEAFF

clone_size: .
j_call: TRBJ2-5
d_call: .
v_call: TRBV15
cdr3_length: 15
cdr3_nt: TGTGCCACCAGCAGAGATATGGCTGGGGAAGAGACCCAGTACTTC
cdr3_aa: CATSRDMAGEETQYF

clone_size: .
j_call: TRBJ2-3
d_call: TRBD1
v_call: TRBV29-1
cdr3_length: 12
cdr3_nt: TGCAGCGTTCAAACAGGGGTAGATACGCAGTATTTT
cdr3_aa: CSVQTGVDTQYF

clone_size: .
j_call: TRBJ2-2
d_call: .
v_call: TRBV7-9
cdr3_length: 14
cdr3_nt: TGTGCCAGCAGCTTAGTGGGGAACACCGGGGAGCTGTTTTTT
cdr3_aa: CASSLVGNTGELFF

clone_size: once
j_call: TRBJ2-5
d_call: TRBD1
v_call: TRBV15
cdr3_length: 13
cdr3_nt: TGTGCCACCATGGGACAGGGGCGTTTGGCCCAGTACTTC
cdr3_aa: CATMGQGRLAQYF

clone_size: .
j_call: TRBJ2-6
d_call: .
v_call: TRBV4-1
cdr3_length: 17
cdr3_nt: TGCGCCAGCAGCCAAGACGCAAGGTCGGCTGGGGCCAACGTCCTGACTTTC
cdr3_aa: CASSQDARSAGANVLTF

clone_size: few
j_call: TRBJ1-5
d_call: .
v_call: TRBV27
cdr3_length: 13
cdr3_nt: TGTGCCAGCAGTCTCGCCCTCCAGCAGCCCCAGCATTTT
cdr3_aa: CASSLALQQPQHF

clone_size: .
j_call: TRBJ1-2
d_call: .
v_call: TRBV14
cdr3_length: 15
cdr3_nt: TGTGCCAGCAGCCACGTCCGGGGGGACGCCTATGGCTACACCTTC
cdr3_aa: CASSHVRGDAYGYTF

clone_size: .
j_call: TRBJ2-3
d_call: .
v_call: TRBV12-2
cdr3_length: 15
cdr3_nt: TGTGCAAGTCGCTTAGTAGCTAGTTGGACAGATACGCAGTATTTT
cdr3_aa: CASRLVASWTDTQYF

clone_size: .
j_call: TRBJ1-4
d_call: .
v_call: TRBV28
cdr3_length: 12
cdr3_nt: TGTGCCAGCAAGGTGGGGTTCGAAAAACTGTTTTTT
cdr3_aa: CASKVGFEKLFF

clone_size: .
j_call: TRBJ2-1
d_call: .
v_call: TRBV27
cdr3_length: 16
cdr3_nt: TGTGCCAGCAGCTACGATTGGACAACCAGGGGCAATGAGCAGTTCTTC
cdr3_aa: CASSYDWTTRGNEQFF

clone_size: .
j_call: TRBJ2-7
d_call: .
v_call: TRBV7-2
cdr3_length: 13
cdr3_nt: TGTGCCAGCAGCTTAACTGTTGACTACGAGCAGTACTTC
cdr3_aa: CASSLTVDYEQYF

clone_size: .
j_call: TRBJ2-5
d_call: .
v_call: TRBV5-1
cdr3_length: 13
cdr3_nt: TGCGCCAGCAGCGTCGGTAGGGATGGGACCCAGTACTTC
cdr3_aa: CASSVGRDGTQYF

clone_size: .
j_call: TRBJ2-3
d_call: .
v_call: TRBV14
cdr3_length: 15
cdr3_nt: TGTGCCAGCAGCCAATGGGGTTCCAGCACAGATACGCAGTATTTT
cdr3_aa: CASSQWGSSTDTQYF

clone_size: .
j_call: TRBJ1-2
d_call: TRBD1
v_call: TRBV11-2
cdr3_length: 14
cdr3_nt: TGTGCCAGCAGCTCAGGGGGTAGTTCCGATGGCTACACCTTC
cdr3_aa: CASSSGGSSDGYTF

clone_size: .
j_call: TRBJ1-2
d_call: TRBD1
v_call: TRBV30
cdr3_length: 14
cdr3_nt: TGTGCCTGGTCCCTCCGGGACAGGGTCTTCTCGTACACCTTC
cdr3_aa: CAWSLRDRVFSYTF

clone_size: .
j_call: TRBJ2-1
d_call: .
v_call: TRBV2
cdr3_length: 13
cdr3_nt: TGTGCCAGCAGTGAGAACCGGGACAATGAGCAGTTCTTC
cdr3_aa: CASSENRDNEQFF

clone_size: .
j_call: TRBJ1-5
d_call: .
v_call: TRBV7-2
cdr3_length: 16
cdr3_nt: TGTGCCAGCAGCCCAAGACCCGCCGGAGATAATCAGCCCCAGCATTTT
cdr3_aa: CASSPRPAGDNQPQHF

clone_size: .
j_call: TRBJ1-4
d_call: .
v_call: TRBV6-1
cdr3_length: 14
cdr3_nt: TGTGCCAGCACAAGGGGCGAGGGATATGAAAAACTGTTTTTT
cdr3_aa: CASTRGEGYEKLFF

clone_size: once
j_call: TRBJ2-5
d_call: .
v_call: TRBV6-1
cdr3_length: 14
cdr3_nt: TGTGCCAGCAGTGAAGACAGGATAAGGGAGACCCAGTACTTC
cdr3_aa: CASSEDRIRETQYF

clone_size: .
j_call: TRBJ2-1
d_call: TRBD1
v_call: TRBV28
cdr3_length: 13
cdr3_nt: TGTGCCAGCACCCCGACAGGGCGTAATGAGCAGTTCTTC
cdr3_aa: CASTPTGRNEQFF

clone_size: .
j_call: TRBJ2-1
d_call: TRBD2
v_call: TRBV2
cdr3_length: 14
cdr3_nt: TGTGCCAGCGGCTCTAGCGGGAGGGCGGGAGAGCAGTTCTTC
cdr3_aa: CASGSSGRAGEQFF

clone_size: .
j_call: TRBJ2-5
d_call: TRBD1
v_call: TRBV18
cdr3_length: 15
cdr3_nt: TGTGCCAGCTCACCAAGGACAGGGTACCAAGAGACCCAGTACTTC
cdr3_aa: CASSPRTGYQETQYF

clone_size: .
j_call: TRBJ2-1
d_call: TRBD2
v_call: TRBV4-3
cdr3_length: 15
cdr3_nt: TGCGCCAGCAGCGGGTTGGCTAGCGGGAGCAATGAGCAGTTCTTC
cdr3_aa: CASSGLASGSNEQFF

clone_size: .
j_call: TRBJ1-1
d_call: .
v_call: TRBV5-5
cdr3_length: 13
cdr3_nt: TGTGCCAGCAGTTATGACAGGAACACTGAAGCTTTCTTT
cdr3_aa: CASSYDRNTEAFF

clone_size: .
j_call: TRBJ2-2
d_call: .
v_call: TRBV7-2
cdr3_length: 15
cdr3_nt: TGTGCCAGCCCTGGTGGGGGTTCGAACACCGGGGAGCTGTTTTTT
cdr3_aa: CASPGGGSNTGELFF